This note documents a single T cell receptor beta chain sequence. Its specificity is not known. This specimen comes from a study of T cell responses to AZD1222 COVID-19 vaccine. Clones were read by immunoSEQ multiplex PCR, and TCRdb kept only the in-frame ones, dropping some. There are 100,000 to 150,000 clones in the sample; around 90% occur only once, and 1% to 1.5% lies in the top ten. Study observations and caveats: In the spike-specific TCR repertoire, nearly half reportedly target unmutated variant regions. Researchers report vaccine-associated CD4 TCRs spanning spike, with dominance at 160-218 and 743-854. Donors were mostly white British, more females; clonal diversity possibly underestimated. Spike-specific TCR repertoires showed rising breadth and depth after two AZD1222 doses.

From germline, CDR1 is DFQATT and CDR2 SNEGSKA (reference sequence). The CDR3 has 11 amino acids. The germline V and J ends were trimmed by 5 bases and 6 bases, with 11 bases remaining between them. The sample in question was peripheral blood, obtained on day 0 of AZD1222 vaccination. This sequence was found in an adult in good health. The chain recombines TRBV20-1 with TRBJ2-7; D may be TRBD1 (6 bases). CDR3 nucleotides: TGCAGTGCTTCTTCAGGGGCCGAGCAGTACTTC. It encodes CSASSGAEQYF.